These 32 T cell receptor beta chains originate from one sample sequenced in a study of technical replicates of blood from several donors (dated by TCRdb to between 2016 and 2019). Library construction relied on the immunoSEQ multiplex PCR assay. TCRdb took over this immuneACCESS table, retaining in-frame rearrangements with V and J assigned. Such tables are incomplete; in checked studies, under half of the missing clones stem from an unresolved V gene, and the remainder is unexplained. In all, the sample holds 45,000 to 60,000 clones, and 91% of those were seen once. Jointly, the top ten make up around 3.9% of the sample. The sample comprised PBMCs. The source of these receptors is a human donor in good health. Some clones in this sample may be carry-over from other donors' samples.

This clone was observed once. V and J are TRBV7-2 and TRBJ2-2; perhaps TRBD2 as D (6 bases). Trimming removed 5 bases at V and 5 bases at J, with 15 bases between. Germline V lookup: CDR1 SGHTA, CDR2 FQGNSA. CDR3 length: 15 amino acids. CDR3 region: CASSKGLLITGELFF. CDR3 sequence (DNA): TGTGCCAGCAGCAAGGGACTTTTGATTACCGGGGAGCTGTTTTTT. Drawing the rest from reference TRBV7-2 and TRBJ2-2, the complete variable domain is GAGVSQSPSNKVTEKGKDVELRCDPISGHTALYWYRQSLGQGLEFLIYFQGNSAPDKSGLPSDRFSAERTGGSVSTLTIQRTQQEDSAVYLCASSKGLLITGELFFGEGSRLTVL.

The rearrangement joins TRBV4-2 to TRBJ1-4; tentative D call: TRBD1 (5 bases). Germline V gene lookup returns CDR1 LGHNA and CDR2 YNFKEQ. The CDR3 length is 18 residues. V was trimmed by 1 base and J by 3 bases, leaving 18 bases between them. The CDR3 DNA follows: TGTGCCAGCAGCCAAGCCCAGGGCAGACTTCTTGCTAATGAAAAACTGTTTTTT. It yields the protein CASSQAQGRLLANEKLFF.

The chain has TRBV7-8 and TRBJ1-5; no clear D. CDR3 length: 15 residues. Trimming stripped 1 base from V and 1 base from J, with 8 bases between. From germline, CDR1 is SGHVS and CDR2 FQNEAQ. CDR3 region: CASSLGRFSNQPQHF. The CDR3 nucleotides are TGTGCCAGCAGCTTAGGCAGATTCAGCAATCAGCCCCAGCATTTT.

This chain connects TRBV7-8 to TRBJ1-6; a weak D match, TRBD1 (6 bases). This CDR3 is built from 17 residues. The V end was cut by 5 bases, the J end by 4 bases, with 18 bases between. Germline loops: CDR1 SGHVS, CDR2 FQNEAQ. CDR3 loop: CASSPNRVSGYNSPLHF. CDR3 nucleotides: TGTGCCAGCAGCCCCAACAGGGTGTCAGGTTATAATTCACCCCTCCACTTT.

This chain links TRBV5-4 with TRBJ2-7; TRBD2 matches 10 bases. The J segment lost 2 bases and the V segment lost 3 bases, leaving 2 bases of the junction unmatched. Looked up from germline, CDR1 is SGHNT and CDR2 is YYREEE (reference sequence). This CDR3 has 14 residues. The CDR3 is CASSSGLAAYEQYF. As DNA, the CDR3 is TGTGCCAGCAGCTCTGGACTAGCGGCCTACGAGCAGTACTTC.

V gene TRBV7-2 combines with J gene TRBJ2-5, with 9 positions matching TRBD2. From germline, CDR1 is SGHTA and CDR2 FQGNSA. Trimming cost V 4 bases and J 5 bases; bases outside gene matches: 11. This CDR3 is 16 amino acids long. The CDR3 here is CASSYQAVAGVETQYF. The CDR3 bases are TGTGCCAGCAGCTACCAAGCGGTAGCGGGAGTTGAGACCCAGTACTTC.

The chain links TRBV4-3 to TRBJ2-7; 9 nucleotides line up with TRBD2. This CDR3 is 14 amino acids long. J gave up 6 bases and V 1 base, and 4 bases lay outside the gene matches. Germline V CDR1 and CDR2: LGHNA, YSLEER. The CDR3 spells CASSQGREGLEQYF. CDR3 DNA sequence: TGCGCCAGCAGCCAAGGGCGGGAGGGACTCGAGCAGTACTTC.

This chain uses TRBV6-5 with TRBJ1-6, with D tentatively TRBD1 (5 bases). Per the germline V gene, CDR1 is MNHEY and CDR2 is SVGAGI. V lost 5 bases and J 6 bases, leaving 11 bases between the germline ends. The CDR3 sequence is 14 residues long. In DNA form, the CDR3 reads TGTGCCAGCAGTAGCCGACAGCGTAATTCACCCCTCCACTTT. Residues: CASSSRQRNSPLHF.

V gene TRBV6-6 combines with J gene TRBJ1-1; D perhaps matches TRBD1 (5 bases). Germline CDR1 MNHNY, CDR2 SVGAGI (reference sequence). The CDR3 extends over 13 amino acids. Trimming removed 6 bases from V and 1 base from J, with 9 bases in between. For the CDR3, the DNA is TGTGCCAGCAGGGACACGGGGAACACTGAAGCTTTCTTT. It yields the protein CASRDTGNTEAFF.

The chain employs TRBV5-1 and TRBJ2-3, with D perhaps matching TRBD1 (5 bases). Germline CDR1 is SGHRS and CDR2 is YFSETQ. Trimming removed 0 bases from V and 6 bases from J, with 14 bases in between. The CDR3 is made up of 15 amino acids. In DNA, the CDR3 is TGCGCCAGCAGCTTGGCAGGGCATCCCCGGGATACGCAGTATTTT. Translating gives CASSLAGHPRDTQYF.

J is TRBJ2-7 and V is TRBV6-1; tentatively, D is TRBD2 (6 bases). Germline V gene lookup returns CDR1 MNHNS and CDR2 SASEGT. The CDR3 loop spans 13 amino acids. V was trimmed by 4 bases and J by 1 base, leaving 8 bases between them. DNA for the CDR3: TGTGCCAGCAGTGTCGGGGGTTCCTACGAGCAGTACTTC. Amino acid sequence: CASSVGGSYEQYF.

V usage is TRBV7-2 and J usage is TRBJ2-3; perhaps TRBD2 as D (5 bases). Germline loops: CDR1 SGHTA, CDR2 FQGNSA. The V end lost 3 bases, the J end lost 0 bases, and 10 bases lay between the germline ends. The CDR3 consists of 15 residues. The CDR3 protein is CASSFRSGSTDTQYF. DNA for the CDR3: TGTGCCAGCAGCTTTAGGAGCGGAAGCACAGATACGCAGTATTTT.

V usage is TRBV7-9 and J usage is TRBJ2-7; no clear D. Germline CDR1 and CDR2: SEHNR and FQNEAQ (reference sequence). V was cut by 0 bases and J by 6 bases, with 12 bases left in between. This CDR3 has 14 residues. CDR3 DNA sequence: TGTGCCAGCAGCTTAGCGAAAAGAGCTGGCGAGCAGTACTTC. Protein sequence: CASSLAKRAGEQYF.

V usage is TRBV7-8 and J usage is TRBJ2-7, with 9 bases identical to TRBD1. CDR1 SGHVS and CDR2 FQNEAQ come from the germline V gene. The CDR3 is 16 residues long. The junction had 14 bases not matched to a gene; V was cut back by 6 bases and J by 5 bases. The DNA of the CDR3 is TGTGCCAGCAGACCAAGCTGGGGGACAGGGTCCCACGAGCAGTACTTC. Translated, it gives CASRPSWGTGSHEQYF.

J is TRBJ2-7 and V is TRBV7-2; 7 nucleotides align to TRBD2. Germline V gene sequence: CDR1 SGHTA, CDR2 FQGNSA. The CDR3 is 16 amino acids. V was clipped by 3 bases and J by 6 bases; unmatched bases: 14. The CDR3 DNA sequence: TGTGCCAGCAGCTTGGGTTGGCGGGAGTCTGGGTCCGAGCAGTACTTC. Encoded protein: CASSLGWRESGSEQYF.

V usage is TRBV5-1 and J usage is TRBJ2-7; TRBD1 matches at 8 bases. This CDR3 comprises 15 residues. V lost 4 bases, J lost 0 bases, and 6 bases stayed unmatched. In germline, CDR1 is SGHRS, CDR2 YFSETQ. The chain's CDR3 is CASSHRDRLSYEQYF. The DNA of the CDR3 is TGCGCCAGCAGCCACCGGGACAGGCTCTCCTACGAGCAGTACTTC.

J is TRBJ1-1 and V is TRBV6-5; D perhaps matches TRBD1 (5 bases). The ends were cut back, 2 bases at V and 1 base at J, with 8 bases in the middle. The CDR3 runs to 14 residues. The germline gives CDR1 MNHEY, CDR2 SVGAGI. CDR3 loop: CASSYGGRNTEAFF. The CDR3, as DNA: TGTGCCAGCAGTTACGGGGGGAGGAACACTGAAGCTTTCTTT.

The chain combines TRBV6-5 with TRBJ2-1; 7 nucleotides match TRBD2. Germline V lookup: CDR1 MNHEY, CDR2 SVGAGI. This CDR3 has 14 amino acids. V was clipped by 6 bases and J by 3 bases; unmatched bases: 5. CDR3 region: CASSPGLHYNEQFF. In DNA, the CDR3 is TGTGCCAGCAGCCCGGGACTACACTACAATGAGCAGTTCTTC.

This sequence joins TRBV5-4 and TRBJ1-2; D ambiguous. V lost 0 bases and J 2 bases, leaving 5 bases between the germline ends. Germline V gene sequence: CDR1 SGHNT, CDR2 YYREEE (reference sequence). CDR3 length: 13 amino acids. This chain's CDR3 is CASSLATNYGYTF. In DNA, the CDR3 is TGTGCCAGCAGCTTGGCCACAAACTATGGCTACACCTTC.

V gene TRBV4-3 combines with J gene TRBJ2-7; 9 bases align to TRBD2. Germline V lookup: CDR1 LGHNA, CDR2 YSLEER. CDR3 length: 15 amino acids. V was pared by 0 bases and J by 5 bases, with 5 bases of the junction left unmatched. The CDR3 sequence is CASSQDPSGINEQYF. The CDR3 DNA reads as TGCGCCAGCAGCCAAGATCCTAGCGGGATCAACGAGCAGTACTTC.

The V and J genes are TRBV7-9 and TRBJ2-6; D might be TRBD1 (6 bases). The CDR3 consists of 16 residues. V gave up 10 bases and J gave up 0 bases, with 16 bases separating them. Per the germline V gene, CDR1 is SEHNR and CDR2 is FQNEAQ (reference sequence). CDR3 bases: TGTGCCATCTCCCGGGACATTTTCTCTGGGGCCAACGTCCTGACTTTC. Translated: CAISRDIFSGANVLTF.

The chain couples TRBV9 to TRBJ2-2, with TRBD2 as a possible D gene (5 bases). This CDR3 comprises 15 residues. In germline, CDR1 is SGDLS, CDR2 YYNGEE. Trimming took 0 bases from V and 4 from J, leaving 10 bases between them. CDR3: CASSVGLAATGELFF. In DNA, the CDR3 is TGTGCCAGCAGCGTAGGGCTAGCAGCCACCGGGGAGCTGTTTTTT.

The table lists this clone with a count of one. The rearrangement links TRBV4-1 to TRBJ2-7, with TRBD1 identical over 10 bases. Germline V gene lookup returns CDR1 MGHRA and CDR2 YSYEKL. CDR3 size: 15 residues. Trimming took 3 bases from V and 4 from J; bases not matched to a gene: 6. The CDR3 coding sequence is TGCGCCAGCAGCCAGGCCGGGACAGGGGCATACGAGCAGTACTTC. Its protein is CASSQAGTGAYEQYF.

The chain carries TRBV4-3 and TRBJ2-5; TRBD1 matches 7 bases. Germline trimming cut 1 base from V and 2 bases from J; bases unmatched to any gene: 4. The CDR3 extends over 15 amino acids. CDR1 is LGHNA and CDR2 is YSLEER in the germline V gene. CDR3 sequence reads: CASSQAWDRQETQYF. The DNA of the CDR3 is TGCGCCAGCAGCCAAGCCTGGGACAGACAAGAGACCCAGTACTTC.

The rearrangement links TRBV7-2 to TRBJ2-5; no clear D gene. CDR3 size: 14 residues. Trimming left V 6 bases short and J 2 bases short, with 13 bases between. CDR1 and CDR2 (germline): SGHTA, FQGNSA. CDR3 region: CASSANRLQETQYF. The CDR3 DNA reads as TGTGCCAGCAGTGCAAATAGATTACAAGAGACCCAGTACTTC.

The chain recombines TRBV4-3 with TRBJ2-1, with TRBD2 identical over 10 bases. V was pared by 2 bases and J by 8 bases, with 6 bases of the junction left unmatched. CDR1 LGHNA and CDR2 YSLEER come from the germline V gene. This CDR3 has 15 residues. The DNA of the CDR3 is TGCGCCAGCAGCCAATCTAGCGGGAGTCTCTATGAGCAGTTCTTC. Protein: CASSQSSGSLYEQFF.

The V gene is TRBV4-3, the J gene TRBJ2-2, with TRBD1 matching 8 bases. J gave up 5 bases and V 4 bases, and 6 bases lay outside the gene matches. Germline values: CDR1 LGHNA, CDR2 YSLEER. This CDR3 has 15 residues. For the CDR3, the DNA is TGCGCCAGCAGCCGGTGGACAGGGTCGACCGGGGAGCTGTTTTTT. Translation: CASSRWTGSTGELFF.

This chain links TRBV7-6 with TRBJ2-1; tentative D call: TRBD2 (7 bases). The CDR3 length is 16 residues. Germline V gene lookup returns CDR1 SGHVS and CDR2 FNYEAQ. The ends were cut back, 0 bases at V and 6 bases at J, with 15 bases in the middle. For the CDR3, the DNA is TGTGCCAGCAGCTTAGCCCCTCCTAGGGGGGGCAATGAGCAGTTCTTC. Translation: CASSLAPPRGGNEQFF.

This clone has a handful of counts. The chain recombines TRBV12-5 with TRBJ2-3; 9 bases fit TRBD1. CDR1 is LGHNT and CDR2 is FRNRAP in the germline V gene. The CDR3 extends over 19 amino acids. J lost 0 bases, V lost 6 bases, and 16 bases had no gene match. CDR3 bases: TGTGCTAGTGGCCTCTACGACTTCAGGGACAGGGTTAGCACAGATACGCAGTATTTT. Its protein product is CASGLYDFRDRVSTDTQYF.

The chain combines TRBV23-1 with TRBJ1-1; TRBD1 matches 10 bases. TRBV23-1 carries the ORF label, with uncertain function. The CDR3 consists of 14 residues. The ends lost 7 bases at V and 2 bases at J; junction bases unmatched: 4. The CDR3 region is CASTWDRGNTEAFF. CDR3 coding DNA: TGCGCCAGCACTTGGGACAGGGGAAACACTGAAGCTTTCTTT.

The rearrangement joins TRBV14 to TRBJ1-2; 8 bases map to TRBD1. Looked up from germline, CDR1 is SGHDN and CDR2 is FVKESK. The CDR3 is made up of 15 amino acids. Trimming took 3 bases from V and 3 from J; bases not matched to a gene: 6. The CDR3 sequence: CASSHPQGGHYGYTF. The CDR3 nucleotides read TGTGCCAGCAGCCACCCACAGGGGGGACACTATGGCTACACCTTC.

The CDR3 here is CASSPLRGTSGLDEQYF. The DNA of the CDR3 is TGTGCCAGCTCACCCCTTAGGGGGACTAGCGGATTAGACGAGCAGTACTTC. The chain carries TRBV18 and TRBJ2-7; 11 bases line up with TRBD2. The CDR3 length is 17 residues. J was trimmed by 5 bases and V by 3 bases; bases with no gene match: 12. CDR1 is KGHSH and CDR2 is LQKENI in the germline V gene.